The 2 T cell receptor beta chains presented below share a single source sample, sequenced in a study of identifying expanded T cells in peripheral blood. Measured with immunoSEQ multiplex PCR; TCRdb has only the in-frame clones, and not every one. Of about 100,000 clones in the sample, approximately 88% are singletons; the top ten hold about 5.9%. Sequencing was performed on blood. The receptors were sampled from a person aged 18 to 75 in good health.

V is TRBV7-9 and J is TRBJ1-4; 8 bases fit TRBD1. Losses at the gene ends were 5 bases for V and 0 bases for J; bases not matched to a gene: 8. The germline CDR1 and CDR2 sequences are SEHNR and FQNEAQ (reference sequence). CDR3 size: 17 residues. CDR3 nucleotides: TGTGCCAGCAGCGGACGGACAGGGAAAGCAACTAATGAAAAACTGTTTTTT. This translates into CASSGRTGKATNEKLFF.

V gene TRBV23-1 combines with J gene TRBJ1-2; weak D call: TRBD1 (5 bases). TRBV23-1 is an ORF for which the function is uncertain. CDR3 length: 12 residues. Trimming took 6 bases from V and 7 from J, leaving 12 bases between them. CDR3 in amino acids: CASSLWDSGYTF. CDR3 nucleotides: TGCGCCAGCAGCCTCTGGGACTCTGGCTACACCTTC.